Listed below are T cell receptor beta chains from one sample, sequenced in a study of OX40 agonist ivuxolimab in advanced cancers. Only in-frame clones appear in the TCRdb table, and some are missing; sequencing was by immunoSEQ multiplex PCR. Altogether 30,000 to 40,000 clones are present, approximately 80% being singletons, with the ten largest covering under 25%. Source: CD4+ or CD8+ T cells sorted from blood, taken in a trial of the OX40 agonist ivuxolimab. These receptor sequences come from an adult with an advanced solid tumor such as melanoma, head and neck, liver or kidney cancer. Each CDR3 is given with its conserved first and last residue. Fields, in order: D gene, V gene, clone size, J gene, CDR3 protein, CDR3 DNA. D genes are given only for firm matches. Clone size is shown for a subset of rows, as once, few, many or a class of expanded clone.

d_gene: TRBD2
v_gene: TRBV5-1
abundance: .
j_gene: TRBJ2-5
CDR3aa: CASSPGLAGSQETQYF
CDR3nt: TGCGCCAGCAGCCCTGGACTAGCGGGTTCCCAAGAGACCCAGTACTTC

d_gene: .
v_gene: TRBV28
abundance: .
j_gene: TRBJ1-5
CDR3aa: CASSSSTGLNSIDQPQHF
CDR3nt: TGTGCCAGCAGTTCTAGCACAGGTCTAAATTCGATTGATCAGCCCCAGCATTTT

d_gene: TRBD1
v_gene: TRBV11-1
abundance: .
j_gene: TRBJ1-6
CDR3aa: CASSWGTENSPLHF
CDR3nt: TGTGCCAGCAGCTGGGGGACAGAAAATTCACCCCTCCACTTT

d_gene: TRBD2
v_gene: TRBV7-2
abundance: .
j_gene: TRBJ2-1
CDR3aa: CASSLSRLAGSRSNEQFF
CDR3nt: TGTGCCAGCAGCCTCTCAAGACTAGCGGGTAGCCGGTCGAATGAGCAGTTCTTC

d_gene: .
v_gene: TRBV6-5
abundance: few
j_gene: TRBJ1-1
CDR3aa: CASSLTGGLTEAFF
CDR3nt: TGTGCCAGCAGCTTGACAGGCGGTTTGACTGAAGCTTTCTTT

d_gene: .
v_gene: TRBV6-5
abundance: .
j_gene: TRBJ2-7
CDR3aa: CASSYAGATDEQYF
CDR3nt: TGTGCCAGCAGTTACGCGGGGGCCACCGACGAGCAGTACTTC

d_gene: TRBD2
v_gene: TRBV12-5
abundance: once
j_gene: TRBJ2-1
CDR3aa: CASGLDSGGRLF
CDR3nt: TGTGCTAGTGGTTTGGATAGCGGGGGGCGGCTCTTC

d_gene: .
v_gene: TRBV19
abundance: once
j_gene: TRBJ1-5
CDR3aa: CASRPGGAGQPQHF
CDR3nt: TGTGCCAGTAGACCGGGGGGCGCAGGGCAGCCCCAGCATTTT

d_gene: TRBD2
v_gene: TRBV5-1
abundance: .
j_gene: TRBJ2-2
CDR3aa: CASSLELAGANTGELFF
CDR3nt: TGCGCCAGCAGCTTGGAGCTAGCGGGGGCGAACACCGGGGAGCTGTTTTTT

d_gene: .
v_gene: TRBV6-1
abundance: .
j_gene: TRBJ1-2
CDR3aa: CASSENPGKLHGYTF
CDR3nt: TGTGCCAGCAGTGAAAACCCAGGGAAGCTTCATGGCTACACCTTC

d_gene: .
v_gene: TRBV9
abundance: .
j_gene: TRBJ1-6
CDR3aa: CASSEGRNNSPLHF
CDR3nt: TGTGCCAGCAGCGAGGGACGGAATAATTCACCCCTCCACTTT

d_gene: .
v_gene: TRBV7-9
abundance: .
j_gene: TRBJ2-3
CDR3aa: CASRIGGDTQYF
CDR3nt: TGTGCCAGCCGCATTGGGGGTGATACGCAGTATTTT

d_gene: .
v_gene: TRBV6-1
abundance: .
j_gene: TRBJ1-2
CDR3aa: CASSEAEAGGGYTF
CDR3nt: TGTGCCAGCAGTGAAGCTGAGGCAGGCGGTGGCTACACCTTC

d_gene: .
v_gene: TRBV25-1
abundance: few
j_gene: TRBJ1-1
CDR3aa: CASSEWGNTEAFF
CDR3nt: TGTGCCAGCAGTGAATGGGGAAACACTGAAGCTTTCTTT

d_gene: TRBD1
v_gene: TRBV27
abundance: .
j_gene: TRBJ1-2
CDR3aa: CASSSQGARNGYTF
CDR3nt: TGTGCCAGCAGTTCACAGGGGGCGCGCAATGGCTACACCTTC

d_gene: TRBD1
v_gene: TRBV7-9
abundance: medium-sized
j_gene: TRBJ1-5
CDR3aa: CASSEGAGGNQPQHF
CDR3nt: TGTGCCAGCAGTGAGGGGGCGGGCGGCAATCAGCCCCAGCATTTT

d_gene: .
v_gene: TRBV5-1
abundance: once
j_gene: TRBJ1-1
CDR3aa: CASNDGMNTEAFF
CDR3nt: TGCGCCAGCAACGACGGTATGAACACTGAAGCTTTCTTT

d_gene: .
v_gene: TRBV11-2
abundance: .
j_gene: TRBJ2-7
CDR3aa: CASSPGALTYEQYF
CDR3nt: TGTGCCAGCTCCCCCGGCGCCCTGACCTACGAGCAGTACTTC

d_gene: .
v_gene: TRBV9
abundance: .
j_gene: TRBJ1-6
CDR3aa: CASSVSWLGNNSPLHF
CDR3nt: TGTGCCAGCAGCGTATCGTGGTTAGGGAATAATTCACCCCTCCACTTT

d_gene: .
v_gene: TRBV5-1
abundance: .
j_gene: TRBJ2-6
CDR3aa: CASSRDFSGANVLTF
CDR3nt: TGCGCCAGCAGCAGGGACTTCTCTGGGGCCAACGTCCTGACTTTC

d_gene: .
v_gene: TRBV2
abundance: .
j_gene: TRBJ1-3
CDR3aa: CASSAILHRDRKISGNTIYF
CDR3nt: TGTGCCAGCAGTGCAATTTTACACCGAGACCGAAAGATCTCTGGAAACACCATATATTTT

d_gene: TRBD2
v_gene: TRBV9
abundance: few
j_gene: TRBJ2-3
CDR3aa: CASSVALAGGYTDTQYF
CDR3nt: TGTGCCAGCAGCGTAGCACTAGCGGGGGGGTACACAGATACGCAGTATTTT

d_gene: .
v_gene: TRBV6-6
abundance: once
j_gene: TRBJ2-6
CDR3aa: CASRQVGANVLTF
CDR3nt: TGTGCCAGCAGGCAGGTCGGGGCCAACGTCCTGACTTTC

d_gene: .
v_gene: TRBV6-5
abundance: .
j_gene: TRBJ1-6
CDR3aa: CASSYRGRDVNSPLHF
CDR3nt: TGTGCCAGCAGTTACCGGGGGCGCGATGTGAATTCACCCCTCCACTTT

d_gene: TRBD2
v_gene: TRBV6-1
abundance: .
j_gene: TRBJ2-5
CDR3aa: CASSEDFTGGPQETQYF
CDR3nt: TGTGCCAGCAGTGAAGATTTTACGGGGGGGCCCCAAGAGACCCAGTACTTC

d_gene: .
v_gene: TRBV30
abundance: .
j_gene: TRBJ1-5
CDR3aa: CAWSDTLSNQPQHF
CDR3nt: TGTGCCTGGAGTGATACGTTAAGCAATCAGCCCCAGCATTTT

d_gene: TRBD2
v_gene: TRBV9
abundance: .
j_gene: TRBJ2-5
CDR3aa: CASSALLAGGNQETQYF
CDR3nt: TGTGCCAGCAGCGCCCTTCTAGCGGGGGGGAACCAAGAGACCCAGTACTTC

d_gene: .
v_gene: TRBV28
abundance: .
j_gene: TRBJ2-1
CDR3aa: CASSLGGASYNEQFF
CDR3nt: TGTGCCAGCAGTTTGGGGGGGGCCTCCTACAATGAGCAGTTCTTC

d_gene: .
v_gene: TRBV2
abundance: .
j_gene: TRBJ2-1
CDR3aa: CASGGRTEQFF
CDR3nt: TGTGCCAGCGGGGGGCGGACGGAGCAGTTCTTC

d_gene: .
v_gene: TRBV28
abundance: .
j_gene: TRBJ1-4
CDR3aa: CASNVIGRPVNEKLFF
CDR3nt: TGTGCCAGCAATGTCATTGGAAGGCCGGTTAATGAAAAACTGTTTTTT

d_gene: .
v_gene: TRBV19
abundance: .
j_gene: TRBJ2-3
CDR3aa: CASSIVGASTQYF
CDR3nt: TGTGCCAGTAGTATAGTTGGAGCTAGTACGCAGTATTTT

d_gene: .
v_gene: TRBV5-4
abundance: .
j_gene: TRBJ1-4
CDR3aa: CASSLANEKLFF
CDR3nt: TGTGCCAGCAGCTTGGCTAATGAAAAACTGTTTTTT

d_gene: TRBD1
v_gene: TRBV6-6
abundance: .
j_gene: TRBJ1-6
CDR3aa: CASSQTGANSPLHF
CDR3nt: TGTGCCAGCAGCCAAACAGGGGCTAATTCACCCCTCCACTTT

d_gene: TRBD2
v_gene: TRBV11-2
abundance: .
j_gene: TRBJ2-5
CDR3aa: CASSLDPAGGETQYF
CDR3nt: TGTGCCAGCAGCTTAGACCCAGCGGGGGGGGAGACCCAGTACTTC

d_gene: .
v_gene: TRBV6-1
abundance: .
j_gene: TRBJ1-5
CDR3aa: CASSEARGRGNQPQHF
CDR3nt: TGTGCCAGCAGTGAAGCAAGGGGTAGGGGCAATCAGCCCCAGCATTTT

d_gene: .
v_gene: TRBV5-5
abundance: few
j_gene: TRBJ2-7
CDR3aa: CASSQDPAQGSYEQYF
CDR3nt: TGTGCCAGCAGCCAAGACCCGGCACAGGGCTCCTACGAGCAGTACTTC

d_gene: .
v_gene: TRBV10-2
abundance: .
j_gene: TRBJ2-7
CDR3aa: CASNLKTQSYEQYF
CDR3nt: TGCGCCAGCAACCTTAAGACCCAATCCTACGAGCAGTACTTC

d_gene: TRBD2
v_gene: TRBV6-5
abundance: .
j_gene: TRBJ2-3
CDR3aa: CASSTTSGGLRGQYF
CDR3nt: TGTGCCAGCAGTACGACTAGCGGGGGGCTCAGGGGGCAGTATTTT

d_gene: TRBD1
v_gene: TRBV11-1
abundance: .
j_gene: TRBJ2-7
CDR3aa: CASSLGTGYEQYF
CDR3nt: TGTGCCAGCAGCTTAGGGACAGGGTACGAGCAGTACTTC

d_gene: .
v_gene: TRBV28
abundance: .
j_gene: TRBJ2-1
CDR3aa: CASSPTTGQPGGGEQFF
CDR3nt: TGTGCCAGCAGTCCAACAACCGGACAGCCGGGGGGCGGTGAGCAGTTCTTC

d_gene: .
v_gene: TRBV19
abundance: once
j_gene: TRBJ2-5
CDR3aa: CASSIDVGGLQETQYF
CDR3nt: TGTGCCAGTAGTATAGACGTCGGGGGGCTTCAAGAGACCCAGTACTTC

d_gene: TRBD2
v_gene: TRBV6-6
abundance: .
j_gene: TRBJ2-1
CDR3aa: CASTHYGGGVDEQFF
CDR3nt: TGTGCCAGCACCCACTATGGCGGGGGGGTTGATGAGCAGTTCTTC

d_gene: .
v_gene: TRBV5-4
abundance: .
j_gene: TRBJ1-3
CDR3aa: CASSLSGNTIYF
CDR3nt: TGTGCCAGCAGTCTCAGTGGAAACACCATATATTTT

d_gene: .
v_gene: TRBV7-2
abundance: .
j_gene: TRBJ1-2
CDR3aa: CASSSTAYGYTF
CDR3nt: TGTGCCAGCAGCTCGACAGCCTATGGCTACACCTTC

d_gene: .
v_gene: TRBV19
abundance: .
j_gene: TRBJ2-5
CDR3aa: CASSRDRGGNRETQYF
CDR3nt: TGTGCCAGTAGTCGCGACAGGGGAGGGAACCGAGAGACCCAGTACTTC

d_gene: TRBD2
v_gene: TRBV9
abundance: .
j_gene: TRBJ2-3
CDR3aa: CASTVAGGPGTQYF
CDR3nt: TGTGCCAGCACCGTGGCGGGGGGGCCAGGGACGCAGTATTTT

d_gene: .
v_gene: TRBV19
abundance: once
j_gene: TRBJ2-3
CDR3aa: CASGRTSTDTQYF
CDR3nt: TGTGCCTCAGGCCGTACTAGCACAGATACGCAGTATTTT

d_gene: .
v_gene: TRBV6-4
abundance: .
j_gene: TRBJ2-3
CDR3aa: CASSKGEDTQYF
CDR3nt: TGTGCCAGCTCAAAAGGGGAAGATACGCAGTATTTT

d_gene: .
v_gene: TRBV11-3
abundance: .
j_gene: TRBJ2-3
CDR3aa: CASSLDLLTDTQYF
CDR3nt: TGTGCCAGCAGCTTAGATCTTCTCACAGATACGCAGTATTTT

d_gene: .
v_gene: TRBV5-1
abundance: .
j_gene: TRBJ1-2
CDR3aa: CASSLDGTLFGYGYTF
CDR3nt: TGCGCCAGCAGCTTGGACGGCACCCTGTTCGGGTATGGCTACACCTTC

d_gene: TRBD1
v_gene: TRBV2
abundance: few
j_gene: TRBJ1-6
CDR3aa: CASSGGQGESPLHF
CDR3nt: TGTGCCAGCAGTGGGGGACAGGGGGAGTCACCCCTCCACTTT

d_gene: .
v_gene: TRBV19
abundance: .
j_gene: TRBJ2-1
CDR3aa: CASSIDASSYNEQFF
CDR3nt: TGTGCCAGTAGTATAGACGCTAGCTCCTACAATGAGCAGTTCTTC

d_gene: .
v_gene: TRBV12-5
abundance: .
j_gene: TRBJ1-2
CDR3aa: CASGLVGHRPFYGYTF
CDR3nt: TGTGCTAGTGGTTTGGTAGGGCACAGGCCCTTCTATGGCTACACCTTC

d_gene: .
v_gene: TRBV28
abundance: .
j_gene: TRBJ2-5
CDR3aa: CASSPPRGGGETQYF
CDR3nt: TGTGCCAGCAGTCCCCCAAGGGGGGGCGGGGAGACCCAGTACTTC

d_gene: .
v_gene: TRBV7-9
abundance: few
j_gene: TRBJ2-7
CDR3aa: CASSLALREGYEQYF
CDR3nt: TGTGCCAGCAGCTTAGCACTACGGGAAGGCTACGAGCAGTACTTC